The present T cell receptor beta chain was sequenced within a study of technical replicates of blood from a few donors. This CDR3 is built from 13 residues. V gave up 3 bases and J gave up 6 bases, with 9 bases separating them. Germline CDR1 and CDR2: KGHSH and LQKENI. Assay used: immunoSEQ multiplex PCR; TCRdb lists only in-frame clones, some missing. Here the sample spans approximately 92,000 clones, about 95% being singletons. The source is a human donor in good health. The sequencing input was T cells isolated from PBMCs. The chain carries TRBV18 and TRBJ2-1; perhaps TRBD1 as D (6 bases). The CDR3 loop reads CASSPPDSNEQFF. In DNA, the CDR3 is TGTGCCAGCTCACCCCCGGACAGCAATGAGCAGTTCTTC.